A selection of T cell receptor beta chains follows, all from one sample in a study of neurological immune-mediated disorders. TCRdb passed the 5' RACE reads through MiXCR, listing each CDR3 protein once. The sample lists 55,000 to 70,000 distinct CDR3 sequences, around 3% occurring once. The sequencing input was PBMCs. These receptors were collected from a woman in her fifties or sixties with multiple sclerosis. Both conserved end residues are trimmed from each CDR3.

j_call: TRBJ2-7; v_call: TRBV7-2; cdr3_aa: ASSLGTAYEQY
j_call: TRBJ1-2; v_call: TRBV5-1; cdr3_aa: ASSQGTGASYGYT
j_call: TRBJ1-2; v_call: TRBV5-1; cdr3_aa: ASSSTGDLINGYT
j_call: TRBJ1-2; v_call: TRBV6-6; cdr3_aa: ASSFPQSQADYGYT
j_call: TRBJ2-7; v_call: TRBV5-1; cdr3_aa: ASSLGAGMTYEQY
j_call: TRBJ1-2; v_call: TRBV20-1; cdr3_aa: SASPGLGIRGYT
j_call: TRBJ1-1; v_call: TRBV5-1; cdr3_aa: ASSFYRNTEAF
j_call: TRBJ2-7; v_call: TRBV6-5; cdr3_aa: ASGLPGTGEQY
j_call: TRBJ1-1; v_call: TRBV29-1; cdr3_aa: SALGGSNTEAF
j_call: TRBJ1-2; v_call: TRBV4-1; cdr3_aa: ASSRQGVDYGYT
j_call: TRBJ2-1; v_call: TRBV20-1; cdr3_aa: SAVEVVGVEQF
j_call: TRBJ1-2; v_call: TRBV20-1; cdr3_aa: SATRDAGSHGYT
j_call: TRBJ2-2; v_call: TRBV7-2; cdr3_aa: ASNIIGGTGELF
j_call: TRBJ2-5; v_call: TRBV7-2; cdr3_aa: ASSLGPGGTQY
j_call: TRBJ2-1; v_call: TRBV7-2; cdr3_aa: ASSLTGSSNEQF
j_call: TRBJ2-1; v_call: TRBV5-1; cdr3_aa: ASSFGGVDDEQF
j_call: TRBJ2-6; v_call: TRBV5-1; cdr3_aa: ASSPSGANVLT
j_call: TRBJ1-4; v_call: TRBV7-2; cdr3_aa: ASSSSGWGALERGGEKLF
j_call: TRBJ2-4; v_call: TRBV12-3/TRBV12-4; cdr3_aa: ASSLAFLPSQNIQY
j_call: TRBJ2-7; v_call: TRBV10-2; cdr3_aa: ASSEDRRKGGPYEQY
j_call: TRBJ2-4; v_call: TRBV6-5; cdr3_aa: ASREVGSNKNIQY
j_call: TRBJ2-1; v_call: TRBV5-1; cdr3_aa: ASSLDAGSYNEQF
j_call: TRBJ2-5; v_call: TRBV7-8; cdr3_aa: ASRRDQETQY